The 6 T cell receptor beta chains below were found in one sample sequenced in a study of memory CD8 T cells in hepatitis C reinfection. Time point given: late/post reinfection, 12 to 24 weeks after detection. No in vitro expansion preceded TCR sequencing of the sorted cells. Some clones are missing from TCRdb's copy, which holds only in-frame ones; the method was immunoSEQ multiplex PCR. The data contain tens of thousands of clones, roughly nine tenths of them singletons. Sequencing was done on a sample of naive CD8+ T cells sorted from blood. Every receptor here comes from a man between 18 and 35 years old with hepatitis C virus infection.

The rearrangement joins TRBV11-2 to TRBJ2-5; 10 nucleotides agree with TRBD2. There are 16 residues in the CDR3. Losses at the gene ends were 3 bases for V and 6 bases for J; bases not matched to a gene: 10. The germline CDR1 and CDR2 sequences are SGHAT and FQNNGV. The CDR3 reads CASSLPQRGGLKTQYF. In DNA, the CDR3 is TGTGCCAGCAGCTTGCCCCAGCGGGGGGGCCTTAAGACCCAGTACTTC.

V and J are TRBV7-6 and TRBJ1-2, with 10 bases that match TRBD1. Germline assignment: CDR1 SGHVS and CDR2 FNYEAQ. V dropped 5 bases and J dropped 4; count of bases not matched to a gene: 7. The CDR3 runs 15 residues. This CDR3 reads CASSLSWTGGYGYTF. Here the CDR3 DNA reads TGTGCCAGCAGCCTCTCCTGGACAGGGGGCTATGGCTACACCTTC. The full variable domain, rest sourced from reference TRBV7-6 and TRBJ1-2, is GAGVSQSPRYKVTKRGQDVALRCDPISGHVSLYWYRQALGQGPEFLTYFNYEAQQDKSGLPNDRFSAERPEGSISTLTIQRTEQRDSAMYRCASSLSWTGGYGYTFGSGTRLTVV.

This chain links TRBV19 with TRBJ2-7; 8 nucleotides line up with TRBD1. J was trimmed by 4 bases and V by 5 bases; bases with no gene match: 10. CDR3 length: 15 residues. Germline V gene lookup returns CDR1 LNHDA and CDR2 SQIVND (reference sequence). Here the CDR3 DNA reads TGTGCCAGTAGTCCTCTCGGGACAGGAGTTTACGAGCAGTACTTC. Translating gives CASSPLGTGVYEQYF.

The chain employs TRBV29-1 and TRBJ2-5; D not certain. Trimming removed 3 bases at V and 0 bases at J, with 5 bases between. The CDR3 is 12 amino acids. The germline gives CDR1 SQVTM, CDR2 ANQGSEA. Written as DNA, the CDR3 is TGCAGCGTTGAGGAGAACCAAGAGACCCAGTACTTC. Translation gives CSVEENQETQYF.

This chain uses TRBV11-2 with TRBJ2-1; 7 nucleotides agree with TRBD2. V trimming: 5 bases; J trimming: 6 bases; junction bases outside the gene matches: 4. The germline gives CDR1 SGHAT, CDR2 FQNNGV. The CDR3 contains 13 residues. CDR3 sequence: CASSPGTINEQFF. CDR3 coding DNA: TGTGCCAGCAGCCCCGGGACTATCAATGAGCAGTTCTTC.

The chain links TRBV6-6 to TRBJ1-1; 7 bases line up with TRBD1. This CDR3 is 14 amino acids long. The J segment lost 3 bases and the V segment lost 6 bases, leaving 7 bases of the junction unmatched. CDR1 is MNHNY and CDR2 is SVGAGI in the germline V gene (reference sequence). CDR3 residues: CASSPGTADTEAFF. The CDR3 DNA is TGTGCCAGCAGCCCCGGGACAGCCGACACTGAAGCTTTCTTT.